Listed here are 5 T cell receptor beta chains from one sample, sequenced in a study of Ad26.COV2.S vaccination and SARS-CoV-2 variants. This table comes from immunoSEQ multiplex PCR, and its TCRdb copy is limited to in-frame clones, with some not included. The sample has more than 300,000 clones, 85% to 90% seen once. Treatment given: some 19 received Ad26.COV2.S at low or high dose, single or two shots; several received placebo; per-sample allocation not given. Collection of the samples took place on day 63 after the first injection of vaccine or placebo. The sample was peripheral blood, taken in a trial of Ad26.COV2.S vaccine versus placebo. These receptors originate from a person between 18 and 60 years old who received the Ad26.COV2.S COVID-19 vaccine or a placebo.

This clone appeared a single time. V gene TRBV5-1 combines with J gene TRBJ1-5; 7 bases line up with TRBD1. The CDR3 is made up of 14 amino acids. The germline V gene encodes CDR1 SGHRS and CDR2 YFSETQ. Trimming at V came to 2 bases and at J to 2 bases, leaving 1 base not matched to a gene. The CDR3 here is CASSFGTGNQPQHF. The CDR3 nucleotides are TGCGCCAGCAGCTTTGGGACAGGCAATCAGCCCCAGCATTTT. Together with reference TRBV5-1 and TRBJ1-5, the CDR3 gives the full variable domain: KAGVTQTPRYLIKTRGQQVTLSCSPISGHRSVSWYQQTPGQGLQFLFEYFSETQRNKGNFPGRFSGRQFSNSRSEMNVSTLELGDSALYLCASSFGTGNQPQHFGDGTRLSIL.

The chain couples TRBV6-5 to TRBJ1-2; the D gene is possibly TRBD1 (5 bases). The CDR3 is made up of 13 amino acids. V shed 3 bases and J shed 8 bases, with 13 bases lying between them. In germline, CDR1 is MNHEY, CDR2 SVGAGI. The CDR3 loop reads CASSYGLGGGYTF. CDR3 sequence (DNA): TGTGCCAGCAGTTATGGTTTGGGGGGAGGCTACACCTTC.

The rearrangement uses TRBV19 and TRBJ2-1; 12 nucleotides align to TRBD2. Unmatched junction bases numbered 10, after V lost 6 bases and J lost 7 bases. The CDR3 is 16 residues long. Germline CDR1 and CDR2: LNHDA and SQIVND (reference sequence). The DNA for the CDR3 is TGTGCCAGTAGCGCTGTACTAGCGGGGGGATTTAATGAGCAGTTCTTC. The encoded protein is CASSAVLAGGFNEQFF. Variable domain in full (rest from reference TRBV19 and TRBJ2-1): DGGITQSPKYLFRKEGQNVTLSCEQNLNHDAMYWYRQDPGQGLRLIYYSQIVNDFQKGDIAEGYSVSREKKESFPLTVTSAQKNPTAFYLCASSAVLAGGFNEQFFGPGTRLTVL.

The genes are TRBV7-2 and TRBJ1-1; D uncertain. This CDR3 is built from 9 residues. Germline V CDR1 and CDR2: SGHTA, FQGNSA. The CDR3 nucleotides read TGTGTCGGCAGAGATGAAGCTTTCTTT. Its protein is CVGRDEAFF.

The chain joins TRBV5-1 to TRBJ1-4; no clear D. Per germline, CDR1 SGHRS and CDR2 YFSETQ. CDR3 size: 15 residues. Trimming left V 4 bases short and J 0 bases short, with 10 bases between. CDR3 region: CASSKMPATNEKLFF. The CDR3 DNA follows: TGCGCCAGCAGCAAGATGCCGGCAACTAATGAAAAACTGTTTTTT.